One and the same sample provided the 4 T cell receptor beta chains below, sequenced in a study of cytomegalovirus exposure and HLA in healthy donors. It was with 60 Vbeta and 13 Jbeta primers that the PCR ran. The repertoire was sequenced with immunoSEQ multiplex PCR; TCRdb's copy has only in-frame clones and lacks some. The profile covers roughly 180,000 clones, with 80% to 90% appearing a single time and approximately 0.8% taken by the ten largest. Sequenced: PBMCs. These receptors all stem from a woman under 30 in good health and CMV-seronegative.

The chain carries TRBV11-2 and TRBJ2-7, with TRBD2 identical over 11 bases. The CDR3 is 16 residues long. The V gene's germline CDR1 is SGHAT and CDR2 FQNNGV. Losses at the gene ends were 5 bases for V and 4 bases for J; bases not matched to a gene: 10. This CDR3 is CASSETLAGVVYEQYF. DNA of the CDR3: TGTGCCAGCAGCGAAACACTAGCGGGAGTGGTATACGAGCAGTACTTC. Full variable domain (outside the CDR3, taken from reference TRBV11-2 and TRBJ2-7): EAGVAQSPRYKIIEKRQSVAFWCNPISGHATLYWYQQILGQGPKLLIQFQNNGVVDDSQLPKDRFSAERLKGVDSTLKIQPAKLEDSAVYLCASSETLAGVVYEQYFGPGTRLTVT.

This chain links TRBV27 with TRBJ2-7, with TRBD2 identical over 9 bases. CDR3 length equals 15 residues. Losses at the gene ends were 0 bases for V and 6 bases for J; bases not matched to a gene: 6. CDR1 and CDR2 (germline): MNHEY, SMNVEV (reference sequence). In DNA, the CDR3 is TGTGCCAGCAGTTTATCGTCAGCGGGAGGCTCCGAGCAGTACTTC. Amino acids: CASSLSSAGGSEQYF.

The chain combines TRBV30 with TRBJ2-7; 9 nucleotides agree with TRBD2. CDR1 is GTSNPN, CDR2 SVGIG, per germline (reference sequence). J gave up 3 bases and V 2 bases, and 5 bases lay outside the gene matches. CDR3 length equals 14 residues. The chain's CDR3 is CAWSPRGGVYEQYF. CDR3 nucleotide sequence: TGTGCCTGGAGTCCGCGGGGGGGGGTCTACGAGCAGTACTTC.

The chain combines TRBV11-2 with TRBJ2-3; 9 bases agree with TRBD1. V lost 5 bases to trimming and J lost 2 bases; unmatched junction nucleotides: 5. Germline CDR1 and CDR2: SGHAT and FQNNGV. The CDR3 sequence is 15 residues long. DNA for the CDR3: TGTGCCAGCAGCCTCGGGACAGGGAACACAGATACGCAGTATTTT. Translated: CASSLGTGNTDTQYF.